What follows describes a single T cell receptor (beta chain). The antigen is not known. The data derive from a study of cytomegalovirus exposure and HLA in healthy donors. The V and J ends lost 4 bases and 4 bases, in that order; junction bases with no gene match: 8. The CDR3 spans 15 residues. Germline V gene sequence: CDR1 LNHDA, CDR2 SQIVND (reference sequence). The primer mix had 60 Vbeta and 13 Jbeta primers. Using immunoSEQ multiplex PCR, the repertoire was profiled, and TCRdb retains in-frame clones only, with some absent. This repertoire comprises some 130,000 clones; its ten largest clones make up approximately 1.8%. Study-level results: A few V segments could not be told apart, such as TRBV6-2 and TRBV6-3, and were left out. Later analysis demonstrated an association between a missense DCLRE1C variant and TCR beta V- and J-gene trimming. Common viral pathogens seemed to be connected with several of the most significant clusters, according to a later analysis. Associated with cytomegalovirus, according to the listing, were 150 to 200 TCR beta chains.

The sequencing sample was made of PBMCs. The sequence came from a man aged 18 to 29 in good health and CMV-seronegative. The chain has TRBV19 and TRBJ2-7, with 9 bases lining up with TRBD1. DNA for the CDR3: TGTGCCAGTAGTAGTCCTCGGGACAGGGCTTACGAGCAGTACTTC. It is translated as CASSSPRDRAYEQYF.